Reported below is one T cell receptor (beta chain). Its matching antigen is unknown. This CDR3 has 15 amino acids. CDR1 is MNHEY, CDR2 SVGAGI, per germline. These data originate in a study of T cells expressing NK-cell markers. As for the study in general: Repertoire data for TCR beta were derived from sorted T cells (CD3+CD56+NKG2C+, CD3+CD56+NKG2C- and CD3+CD56-NKG2C+). Among eight sequenced donors, seven carried HCMV seropositivity while one was seronegative. Study-level points and caveats: For a handful of donors, these clonotypes were likewise the leading ones in the CD3+CD56-NKG2C+ fraction. About 1.0-8% of CD8+ T cells in a handful of donors belonged to dominant NKG2C+ clonotypes.

Following a re-call of the 5' RACE reads, TCRdb has one entry per CDR3 protein and lacks DNA. This table lists roughly 350,000 distinct CDR3 sequences. Specimen: blood T cells: a sorted CD56 or NKG2C T cell subset, CD4+ or CD8+ T cells, or bulk PBMC T cells (not recorded which). The TCR comes from a man aged 18 to 69 in good health. The chain carries TRBV6-5 and TRBJ2-1. This CDR3 is CASSYSWVSYNEQFF.